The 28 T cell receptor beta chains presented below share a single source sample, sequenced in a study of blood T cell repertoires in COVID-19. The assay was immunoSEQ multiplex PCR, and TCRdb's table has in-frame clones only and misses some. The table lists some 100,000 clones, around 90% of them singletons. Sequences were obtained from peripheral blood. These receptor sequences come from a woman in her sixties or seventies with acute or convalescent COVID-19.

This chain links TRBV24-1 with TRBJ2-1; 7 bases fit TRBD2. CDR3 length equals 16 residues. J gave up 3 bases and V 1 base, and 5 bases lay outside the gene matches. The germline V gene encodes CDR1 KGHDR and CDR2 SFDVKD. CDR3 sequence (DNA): TGTGCCACCAGTGATTTAGGGTCGGGGGGCTACAATGAGCAGTTCTTC. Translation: CATSDLGSGGYNEQFF.

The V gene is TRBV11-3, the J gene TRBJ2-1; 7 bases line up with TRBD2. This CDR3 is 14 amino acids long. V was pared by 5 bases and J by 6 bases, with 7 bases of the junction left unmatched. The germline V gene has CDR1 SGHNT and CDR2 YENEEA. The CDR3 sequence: CASSPAGLVNEQFF. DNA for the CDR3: TGTGCCAGCAGCCCAGCGGGACTGGTCAATGAGCAGTTCTTC. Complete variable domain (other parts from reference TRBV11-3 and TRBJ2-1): EAGVVQSPRYKIIEKKQPVAFWCNPISGHNTLYWYLQNLGQGPELLIRYENEEAVDDSQLPKDRFSAERLKGVDSTLKIQPAELGDSAVYLCASSPAGLVNEQFFGPGTRLTVL.

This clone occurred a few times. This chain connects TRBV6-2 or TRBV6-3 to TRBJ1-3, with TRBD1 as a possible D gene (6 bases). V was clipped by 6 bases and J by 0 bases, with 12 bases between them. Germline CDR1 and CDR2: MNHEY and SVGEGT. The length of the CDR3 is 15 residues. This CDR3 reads CASSRDNRSGNTIYF. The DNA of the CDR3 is TGTGCCAGCAGCCGGGACAACCGCTCTGGAAACACCATATATTTT.

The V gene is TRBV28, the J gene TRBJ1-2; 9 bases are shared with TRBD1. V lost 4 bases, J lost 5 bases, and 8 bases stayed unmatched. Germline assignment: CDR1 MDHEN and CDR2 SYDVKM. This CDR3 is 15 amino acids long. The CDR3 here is CASSSTGTGSYGYTF. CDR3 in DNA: TGTGCCAGCAGTTCGACCGGGACAGGGTCTTATGGCTACACCTTC.

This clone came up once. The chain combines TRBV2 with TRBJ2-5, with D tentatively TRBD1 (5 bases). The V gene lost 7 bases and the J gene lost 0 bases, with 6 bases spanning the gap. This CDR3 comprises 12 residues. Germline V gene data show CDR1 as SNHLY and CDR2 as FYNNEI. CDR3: CASMTDQETQYF. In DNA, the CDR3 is TGTGCCAGCATGACAGACCAAGAGACCCAGTACTTC. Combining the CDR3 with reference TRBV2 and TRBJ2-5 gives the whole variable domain EPEVTQTPSHQVTQMGQEVILRCVPISNHLYFYWYRQILGQKVEFLVSFYNNEISEKSEIFDDQFSVERPDGSNFTLKIRSTKLEDSAMYFCASMTDQETQYFGPGTRLLVL.

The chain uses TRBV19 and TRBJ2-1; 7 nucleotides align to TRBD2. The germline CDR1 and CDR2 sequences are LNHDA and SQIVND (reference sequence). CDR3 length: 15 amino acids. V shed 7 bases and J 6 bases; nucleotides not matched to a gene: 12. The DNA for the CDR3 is TGTGCCAGTACCCCCGGGGCGGGAGAACCCAATGAGCAGTTCTTC. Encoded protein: CASTPGAGEPNEQFF. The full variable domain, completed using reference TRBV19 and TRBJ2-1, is DGGITQSPKYLFRKEGQNVTLSCEQNLNHDAMYWYRQDPGQGLRLIYYSQIVNDFQKGDIAEGYSVSREKKESFPLTVTSAQKNPTAFYLCASTPGAGEPNEQFFGPGTRLTVL.

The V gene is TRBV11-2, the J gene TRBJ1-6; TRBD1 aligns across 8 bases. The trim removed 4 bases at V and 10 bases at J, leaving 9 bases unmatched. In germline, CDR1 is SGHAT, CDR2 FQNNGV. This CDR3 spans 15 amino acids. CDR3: CASSSVQGARSPLHF. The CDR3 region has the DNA TGTGCCAGCAGCTCCGTGCAGGGGGCGCGATCACCCCTCCACTTT. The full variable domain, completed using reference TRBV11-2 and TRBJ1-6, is EAGVAQSPRYKIIEKRQSVAFWCNPISGHATLYWYQQILGQGPKLLIQFQNNGVVDDSQLPKDRFSAERLKGVDSTLKIQPAKLEDSAVYLCASSSVQGARSPLHFGNGTRLTVT.

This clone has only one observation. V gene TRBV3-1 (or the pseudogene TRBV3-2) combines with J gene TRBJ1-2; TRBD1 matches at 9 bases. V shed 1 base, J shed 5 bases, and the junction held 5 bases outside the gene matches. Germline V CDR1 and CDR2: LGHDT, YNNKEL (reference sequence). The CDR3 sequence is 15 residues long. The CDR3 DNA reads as TGTGCCAGCAGCCAAGCTGACAGGGGGAATTATGGCTACACCTTC. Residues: CASSQADRGNYGYTF.

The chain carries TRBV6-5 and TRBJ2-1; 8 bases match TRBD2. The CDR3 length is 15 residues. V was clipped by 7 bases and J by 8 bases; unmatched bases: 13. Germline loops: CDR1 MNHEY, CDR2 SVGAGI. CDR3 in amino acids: CASTQGSGRSYEQFF. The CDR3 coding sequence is TGTGCCAGCACCCAAGGGAGCGGGAGAAGCTATGAGCAGTTCTTC.

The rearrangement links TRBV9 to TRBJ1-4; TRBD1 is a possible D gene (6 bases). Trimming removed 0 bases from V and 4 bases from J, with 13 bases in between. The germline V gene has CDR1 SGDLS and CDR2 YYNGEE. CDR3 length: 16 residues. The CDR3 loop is CASSVAPQGFNEKLFF. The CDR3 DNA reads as TGTGCCAGCAGCGTAGCCCCACAGGGCTTTAATGAAAAACTGTTTTTT.

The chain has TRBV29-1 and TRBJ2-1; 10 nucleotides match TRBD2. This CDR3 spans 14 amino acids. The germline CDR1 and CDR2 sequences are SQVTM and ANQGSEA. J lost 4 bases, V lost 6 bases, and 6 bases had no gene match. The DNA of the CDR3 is TGCAGCGTCACCGGACTAGCGGATTACAATGAGCAGTTCTTC. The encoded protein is CSVTGLADYNEQFF.

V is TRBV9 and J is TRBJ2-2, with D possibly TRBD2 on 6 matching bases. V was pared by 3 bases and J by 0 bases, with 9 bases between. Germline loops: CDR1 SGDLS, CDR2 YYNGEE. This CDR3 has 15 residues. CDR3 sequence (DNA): TGTGCCAGCAGCGCTAGCGCCGCGAACACCGGGGAGCTGTTTTTT. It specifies CASSASAANTGELFF.

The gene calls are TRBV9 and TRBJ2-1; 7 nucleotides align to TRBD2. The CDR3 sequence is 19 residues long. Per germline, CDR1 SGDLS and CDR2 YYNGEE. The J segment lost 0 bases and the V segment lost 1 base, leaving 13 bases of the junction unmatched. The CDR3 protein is CASSVPKVGRGSSYNEQFF. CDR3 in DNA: TGTGCCAGCAGCGTACCCAAGGTTGGCCGCGGGAGCTCCTACAATGAGCAGTTCTTC.

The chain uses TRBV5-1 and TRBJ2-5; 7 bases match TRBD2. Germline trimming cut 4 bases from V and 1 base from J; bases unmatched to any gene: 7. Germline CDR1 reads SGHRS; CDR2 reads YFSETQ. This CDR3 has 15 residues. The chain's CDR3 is CASSLAASGQETQYF. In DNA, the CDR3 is TGCGCCAGCAGCCTTGCAGCTAGCGGCCAAGAGACCCAGTACTTC.

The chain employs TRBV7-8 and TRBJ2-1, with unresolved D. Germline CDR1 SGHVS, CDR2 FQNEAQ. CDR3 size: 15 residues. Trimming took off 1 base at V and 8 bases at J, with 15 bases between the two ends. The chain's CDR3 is CASSLVYRLYDEQFF. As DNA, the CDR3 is TGTGCCAGCAGCTTAGTGTATCGACTTTACGATGAGCAGTTCTTC.

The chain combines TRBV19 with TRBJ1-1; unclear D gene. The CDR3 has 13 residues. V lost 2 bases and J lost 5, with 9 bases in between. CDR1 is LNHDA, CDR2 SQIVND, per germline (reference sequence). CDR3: CASSIHSNTEAFF. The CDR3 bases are TGTGCCAGTAGTATACACTCCAATACTGAAGCTTTCTTT.

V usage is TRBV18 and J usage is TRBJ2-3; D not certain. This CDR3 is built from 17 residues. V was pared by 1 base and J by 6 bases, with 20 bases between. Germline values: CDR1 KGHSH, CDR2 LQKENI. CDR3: CASSPRRLILPGDTQYF. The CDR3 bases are TGTGCCAGCTCACCACGAAGACTGATACTCCCTGGGGATACGCAGTATTTT.

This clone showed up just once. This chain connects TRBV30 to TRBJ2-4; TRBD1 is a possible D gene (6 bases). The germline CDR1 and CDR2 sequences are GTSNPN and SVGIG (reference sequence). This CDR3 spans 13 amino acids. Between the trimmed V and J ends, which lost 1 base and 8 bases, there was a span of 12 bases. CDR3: CAWSAQGIDIQYF. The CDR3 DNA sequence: TGTGCCTGGAGTGCACAGGGTATTGACATTCAGTACTTC.

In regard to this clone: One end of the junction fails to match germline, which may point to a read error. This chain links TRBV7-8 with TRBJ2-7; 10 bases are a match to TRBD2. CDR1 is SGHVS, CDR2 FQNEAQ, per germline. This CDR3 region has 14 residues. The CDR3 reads CASSSSGRTGEQYF. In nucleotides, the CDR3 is TGTGCCAGTAGCTCTAGCGGGAGAACGGGGGAGCAGTACTTC.

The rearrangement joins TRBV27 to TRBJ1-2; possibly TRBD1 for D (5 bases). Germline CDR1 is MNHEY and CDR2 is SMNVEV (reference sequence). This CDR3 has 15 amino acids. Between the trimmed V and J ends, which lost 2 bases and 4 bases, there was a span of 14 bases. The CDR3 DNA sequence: TGTGCCAGCAGTTTAGGGCAGACAGTTTCCTATGGCTACACCTTC. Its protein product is CASSLGQTVSYGYTF.

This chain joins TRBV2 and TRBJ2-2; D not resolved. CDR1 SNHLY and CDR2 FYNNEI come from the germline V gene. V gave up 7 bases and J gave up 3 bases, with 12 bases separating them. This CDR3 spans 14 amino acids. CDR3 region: CASIDGSYTGELFF. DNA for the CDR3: TGTGCCAGCATCGACGGGTCGTACACCGGGGAGCTGTTTTTT.

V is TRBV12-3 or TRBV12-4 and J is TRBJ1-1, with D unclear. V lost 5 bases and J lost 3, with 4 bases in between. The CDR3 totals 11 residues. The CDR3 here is CASSTYTEAFF. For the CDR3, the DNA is TGTGCCAGCAGTACTTACACTGAAGCTTTCTTT.

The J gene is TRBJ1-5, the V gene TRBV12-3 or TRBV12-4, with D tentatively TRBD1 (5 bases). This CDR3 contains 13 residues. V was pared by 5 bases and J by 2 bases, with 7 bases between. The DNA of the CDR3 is TGTGCCAGCAGTGCACAGGGCAATCAGCCCCAGCATTTT. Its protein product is CASSAQGNQPQHF.

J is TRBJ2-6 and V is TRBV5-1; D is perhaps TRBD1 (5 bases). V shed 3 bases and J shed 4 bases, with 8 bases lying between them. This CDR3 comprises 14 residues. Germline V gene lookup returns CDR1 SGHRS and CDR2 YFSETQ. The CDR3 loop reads CASSSGAGANVLTF. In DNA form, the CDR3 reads TGCGCCAGCAGCTCTGGGGCAGGGGCCAACGTCCTGACTTTC.

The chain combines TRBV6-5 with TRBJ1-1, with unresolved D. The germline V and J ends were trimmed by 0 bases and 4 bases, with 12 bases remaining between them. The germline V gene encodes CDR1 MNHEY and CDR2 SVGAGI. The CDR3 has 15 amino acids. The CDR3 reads CASSYSQRGGTEAFF. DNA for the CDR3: TGTGCCAGCAGTTACTCGCAGAGAGGAGGCACTGAAGCTTTCTTT.

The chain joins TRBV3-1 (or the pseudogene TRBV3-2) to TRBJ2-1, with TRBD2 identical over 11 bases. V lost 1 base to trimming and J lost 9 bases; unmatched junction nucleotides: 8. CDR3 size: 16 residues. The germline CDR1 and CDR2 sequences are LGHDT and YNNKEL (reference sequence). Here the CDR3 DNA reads TGTGCCAGCAGCCAAGTCACTAGCGGGAGAGTGAGTGAGCAGTTCTTC. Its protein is CASSQVTSGRVSEQFF.

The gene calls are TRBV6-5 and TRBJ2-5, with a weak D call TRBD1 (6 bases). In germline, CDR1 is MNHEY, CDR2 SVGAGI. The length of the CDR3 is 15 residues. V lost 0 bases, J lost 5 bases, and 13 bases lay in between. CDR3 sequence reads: CASSYSGTWGETQYF. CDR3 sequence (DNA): TGTGCCAGCAGTTACTCGGGGACATGGGGGGAGACCCAGTACTTC.

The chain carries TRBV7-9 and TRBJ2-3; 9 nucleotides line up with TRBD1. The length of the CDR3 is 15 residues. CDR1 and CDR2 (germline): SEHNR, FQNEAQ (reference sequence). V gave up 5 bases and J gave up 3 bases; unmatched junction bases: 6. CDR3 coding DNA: TGTGCCAGCAGCCAGGGACAGGGTTTTACAGATACGCAGTATTTT. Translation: CASSQGQGFTDTQYF.